The table lists the clone carrying this T cell receptor (beta chain) with a few counts. Its specificity is not known. The data are from a study of CD8+ T cells in alopecia areata. Sequencing used cDNA as its template, made by extracting RNA and reverse transcribing it. Method: immunoSEQ multiplex PCR; TCRdb's copy keeps in-frame clones and lacks some. Of 30,000 to 40,000 clones in the sample, around 50% were seen once. The ends were cut back, 3 bases at V and 5 bases at J, with 16 bases in the middle. The length of the CDR3 is 16 residues. In germline, CDR1 is MDHEN, CDR2 SYDVKM. Sorting of the five patients' CD4+ cells gave CD25+CD127- cells as the output. The study team obtained lesional scalp punch biopsies and peripheral blood from alopecia areata patients. PBMCs provided sorted CD4+ and CD8+ T cells. Study-wide findings and caveats: Lesional scalp exceeded normal scalp in clonality, especially in alopecia totalis/universalis.

This clonotype originated in a human donor with alopecia areata. The specimen was CD4+ Tregs sorted from blood. This chain connects TRBV28 to TRBJ1-4, with D tentatively TRBD1 (5 bases). The CDR3 protein is CASSFRGVRRNEKLFF. The DNA for the CDR3 is TGTGCCAGCAGTTTTCGGGGCGTTAGGCGAAATGAAAAACTGTTTTTT. Together with reference TRBV28 and TRBJ1-4, the CDR3 gives the full variable domain: DVKVTQSSRYLVKRTGEKVFLECVQDMDHENMFWYRQDPGLGLRLIYFSYDVKMKEKGDIPEGYSVSREKKERFSLILESASTNQTSMYLCASSFRGVRRNEKLFFGSGTQLSVL.